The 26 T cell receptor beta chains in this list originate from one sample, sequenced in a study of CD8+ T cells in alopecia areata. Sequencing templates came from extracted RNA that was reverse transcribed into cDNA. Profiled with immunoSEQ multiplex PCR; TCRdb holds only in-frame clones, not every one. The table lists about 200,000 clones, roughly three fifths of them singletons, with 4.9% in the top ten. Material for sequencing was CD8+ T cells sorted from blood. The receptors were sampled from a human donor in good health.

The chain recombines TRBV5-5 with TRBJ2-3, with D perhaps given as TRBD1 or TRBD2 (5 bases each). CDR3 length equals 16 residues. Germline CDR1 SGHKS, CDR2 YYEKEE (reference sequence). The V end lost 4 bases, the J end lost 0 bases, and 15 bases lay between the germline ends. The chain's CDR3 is CASSVGTEASTDTQYF. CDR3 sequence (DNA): TGTGCCAGCAGCGTCGGGACGGAAGCGAGCACAGATACGCAGTATTTT. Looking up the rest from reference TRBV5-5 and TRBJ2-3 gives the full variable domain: DAGVTQSPTHLIKTRGQQVTLRCSPISGHKSVSWYQQVLGQGPQFIFQYYEKEERGRGNFPDRFSARQFPNYSSELNVNALLLGDSALYLCASSVGTEASTDTQYFGPGTRLTVL.

In nucleotides, the CDR3 is TGCGCCAGCAGCCGGACTAGCGGGAGCTCCTACGAGCAGTACTTC. As protein: CASSRTSGSSYEQYF. This chain connects TRBV4-1 to TRBJ2-7; TRBD2 matches at 13 bases. J gave up 0 bases and V 4 bases, and 0 bases lay outside the gene matches. The CDR3 consists of 15 residues. CDR1 MGHRA and CDR2 YSYEKL come from the germline V gene.

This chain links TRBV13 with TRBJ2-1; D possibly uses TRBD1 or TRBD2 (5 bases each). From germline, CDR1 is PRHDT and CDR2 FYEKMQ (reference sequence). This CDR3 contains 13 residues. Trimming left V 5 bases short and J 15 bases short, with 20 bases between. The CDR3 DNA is TGTGCCAGCAGCCAGACCCGGGGCCCGGGGAGGTTCTTC. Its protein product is CASSQTRGPGRFF.

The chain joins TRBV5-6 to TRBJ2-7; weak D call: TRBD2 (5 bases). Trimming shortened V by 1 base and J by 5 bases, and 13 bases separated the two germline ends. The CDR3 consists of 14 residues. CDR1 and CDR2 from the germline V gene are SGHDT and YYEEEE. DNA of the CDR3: TGTGCCAGCAGCTTGCCGGGTTTCGGGGACGAGCAGTACTTC. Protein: CASSLPGFGDEQYF. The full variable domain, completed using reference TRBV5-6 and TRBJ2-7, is DAGVTQSPTHLIKTRGQQVTLRCSPKSGHDTVSWYQQALGQGPQFIFQYYEEEERQRGNFPDRFSGHQFPNYSSELNVNALLLGDSALYLCASSLPGFGDEQYFGPGTRLTVT.

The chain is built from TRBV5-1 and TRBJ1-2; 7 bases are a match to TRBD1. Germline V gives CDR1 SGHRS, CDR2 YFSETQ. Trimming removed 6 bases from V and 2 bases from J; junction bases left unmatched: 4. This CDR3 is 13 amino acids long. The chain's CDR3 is CASTPGGNYGYTF. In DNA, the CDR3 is TGCGCCAGCACACCAGGGGGAAACTATGGCTACACCTTC.

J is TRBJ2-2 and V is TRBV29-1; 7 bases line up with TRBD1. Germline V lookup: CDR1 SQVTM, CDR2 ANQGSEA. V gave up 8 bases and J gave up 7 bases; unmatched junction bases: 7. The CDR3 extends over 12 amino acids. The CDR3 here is CSSTGCDGELFF. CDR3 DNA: TGCAGCTCGACAGGGTGCGACGGGGAGCTGTTTTTT.

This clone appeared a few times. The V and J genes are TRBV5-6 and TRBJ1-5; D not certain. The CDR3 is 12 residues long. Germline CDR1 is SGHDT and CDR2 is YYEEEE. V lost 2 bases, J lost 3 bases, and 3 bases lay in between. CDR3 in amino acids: CASSLLNQPQHF. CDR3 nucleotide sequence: TGTGCCAGCAGCTTACTCAATCAGCCCCAGCATTTT.

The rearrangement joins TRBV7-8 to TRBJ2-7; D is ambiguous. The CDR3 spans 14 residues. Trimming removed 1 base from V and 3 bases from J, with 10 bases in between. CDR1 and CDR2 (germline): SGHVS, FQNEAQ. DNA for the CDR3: TGTGCCAGCAGCTTAGTGGGTGGGTTCTACGAGCAGTACTTC. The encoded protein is CASSLVGGFYEQYF.

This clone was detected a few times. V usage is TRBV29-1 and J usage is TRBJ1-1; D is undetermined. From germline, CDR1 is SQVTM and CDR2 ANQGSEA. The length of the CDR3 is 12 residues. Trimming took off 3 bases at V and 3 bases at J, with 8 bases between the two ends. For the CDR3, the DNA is TGCAGCGTTGACGGTCAGGACACTGAAGCTTTCTTT. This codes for CSVDGQDTEAFF.

The CDR3 DNA sequence: TGTGCCAGCAGCGGGGGGGGCACAGATACGCAGTATTTT. This translates into CASSGGGTDTQYF. The chain carries TRBV9 and TRBJ2-3; TRBD2 is a possible D gene (6 bases). This CDR3 is 13 amino acids long. CDR1 and CDR2 (germline): SGDLS, YYNGEE. V was clipped by 3 bases and J by 1 base, with 6 bases between them.

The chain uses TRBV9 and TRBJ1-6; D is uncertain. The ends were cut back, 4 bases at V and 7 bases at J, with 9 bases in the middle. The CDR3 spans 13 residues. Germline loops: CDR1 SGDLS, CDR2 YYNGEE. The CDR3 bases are TGTGCCAGCAGCAGGGAGGCCAATTCACCCCTCCACTTT. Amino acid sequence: CASSREANSPLHF.

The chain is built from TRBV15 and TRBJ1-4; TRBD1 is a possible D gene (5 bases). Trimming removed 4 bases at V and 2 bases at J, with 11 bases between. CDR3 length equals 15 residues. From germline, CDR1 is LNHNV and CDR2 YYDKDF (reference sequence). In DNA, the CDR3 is TGTGCCACCAGCATTGGGGGGTTGACTAATGAAAAACTGTTTTTT. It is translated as CATSIGGLTNEKLFF.

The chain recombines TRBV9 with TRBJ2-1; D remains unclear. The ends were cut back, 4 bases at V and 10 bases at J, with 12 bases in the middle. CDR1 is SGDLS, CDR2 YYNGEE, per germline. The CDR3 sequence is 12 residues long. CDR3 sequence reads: CASSLTSEEQFF. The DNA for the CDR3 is TGTGCCAGCAGCCTAACAAGCGAGGAGCAGTTCTTC.

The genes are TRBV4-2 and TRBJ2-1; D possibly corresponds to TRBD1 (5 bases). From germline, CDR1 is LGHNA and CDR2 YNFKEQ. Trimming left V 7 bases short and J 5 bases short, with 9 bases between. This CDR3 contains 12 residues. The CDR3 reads CASTGSNNEQFF. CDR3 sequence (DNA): TGTGCCAGCACAGGGTCTAACAATGAGCAGTTCTTC.

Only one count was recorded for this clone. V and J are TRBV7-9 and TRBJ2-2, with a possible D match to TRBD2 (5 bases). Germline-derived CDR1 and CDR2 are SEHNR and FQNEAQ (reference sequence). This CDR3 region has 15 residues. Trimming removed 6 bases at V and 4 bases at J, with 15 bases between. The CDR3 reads CASRVSEGATGELFF. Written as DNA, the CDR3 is TGTGCCAGCAGGGTCTCCGAGGGCGCCACCGGGGAGCTGTTTTTT.

The CDR3, as DNA: TGCAGCGTTGAAGTTGGGACAGGCCCTATAATGTATTTT. Its translation: CSVEVGTGPIMYF. The V call is TRBV29-1, the J call TRBJ2-3; TRBD1 aligns across 8 bases. CDR3 size: 13 residues. Germline-derived CDR1 and CDR2 are SQVTM and ANQGSEA. Unmatched junction bases numbered 11, after V lost 1 base and J lost 14 bases.

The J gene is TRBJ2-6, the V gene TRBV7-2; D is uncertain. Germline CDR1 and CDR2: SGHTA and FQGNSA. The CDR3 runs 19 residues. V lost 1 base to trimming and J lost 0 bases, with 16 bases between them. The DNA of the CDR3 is TGTGCCAGCAGCTTAGGGGTGGGTGAGCGAATCTCTGGGGCCAACGTCCTGACTTTC. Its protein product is CASSLGVGERISGANVLTF.

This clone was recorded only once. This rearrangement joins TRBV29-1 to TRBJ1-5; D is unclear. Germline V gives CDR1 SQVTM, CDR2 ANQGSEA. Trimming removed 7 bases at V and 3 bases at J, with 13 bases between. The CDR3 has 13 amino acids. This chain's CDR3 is CSAGSAPNQPQHF. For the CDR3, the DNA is TGCAGCGCAGGATCGGCTCCCAATCAGCCCCAGCATTTT.

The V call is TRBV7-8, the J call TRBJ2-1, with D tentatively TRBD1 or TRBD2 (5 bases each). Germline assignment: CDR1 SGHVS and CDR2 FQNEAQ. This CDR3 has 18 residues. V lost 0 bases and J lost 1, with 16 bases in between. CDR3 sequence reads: CASSLAEGRVPSYNEQFF. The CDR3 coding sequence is TGTGCCAGCAGCTTAGCTGAGGGCAGGGTGCCTTCCTACAATGAGCAGTTCTTC.

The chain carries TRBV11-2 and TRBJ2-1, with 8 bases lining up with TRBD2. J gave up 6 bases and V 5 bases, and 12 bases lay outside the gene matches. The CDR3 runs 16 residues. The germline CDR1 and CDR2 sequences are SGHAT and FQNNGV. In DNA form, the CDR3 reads TGTGCCAGCAGCACAATTTGGACTAGCACGGGCAATGAGCAGTTCTTC. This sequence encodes CASSTIWTSTGNEQFF. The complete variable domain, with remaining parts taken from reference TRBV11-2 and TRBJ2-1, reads EAGVAQSPRYKIIEKRQSVAFWCNPISGHATLYWYQQILGQGPKLLIQFQNNGVVDDSQLPKDRFSAERLKGVDSTLKIQPAKLEDSAVYLCASSTIWTSTGNEQFFGPGTRLTVL.

The CDR3 nucleotides read TGCGCCAGCAGCCGACAGGGTGGAGTAACTGAAGCTTTCTTT. Protein product: CASSRQGGVTEAFF. This sequence joins TRBV4-1 and TRBJ1-1; TRBD1 agrees at 7 bases. The V and J ends lost 4 bases and 5 bases, in that order; junction bases with no gene match: 7. Germline V CDR1 and CDR2: MGHRA, YSYEKL. This CDR3 region has 14 residues.

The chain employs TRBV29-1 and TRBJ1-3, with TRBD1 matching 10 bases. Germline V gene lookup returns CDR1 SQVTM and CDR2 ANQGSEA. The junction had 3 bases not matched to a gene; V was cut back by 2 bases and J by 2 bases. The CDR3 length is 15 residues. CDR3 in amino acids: CSVERQGAPGNTIYF. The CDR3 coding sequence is TGCAGCGTTGAAAGACAGGGGGCCCCTGGAAACACCATATATTTT.

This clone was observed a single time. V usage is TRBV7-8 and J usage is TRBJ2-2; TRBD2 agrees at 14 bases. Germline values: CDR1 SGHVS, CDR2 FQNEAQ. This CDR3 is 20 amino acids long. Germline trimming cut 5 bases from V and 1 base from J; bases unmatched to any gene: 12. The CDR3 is CASSIPGLAGVLRNTGELFF. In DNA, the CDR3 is TGTGCCAGCAGCATCCCGGGACTAGCGGGGGTTCTTAGGAACACCGGGGAGCTGTTTTTT.

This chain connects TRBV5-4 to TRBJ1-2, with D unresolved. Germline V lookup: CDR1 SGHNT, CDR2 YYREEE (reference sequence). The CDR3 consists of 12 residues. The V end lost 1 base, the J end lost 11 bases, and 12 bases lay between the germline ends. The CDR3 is CASSLRSRDYTF. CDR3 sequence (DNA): TGTGCCAGCAGCTTGAGGTCGAGGGATTACACCTTC.

The CDR3 region has the DNA TGTGCCAGCAGTTACTCCGCCAGTTCTAACTATGGCTACACCTTC. Translating it yields CASSYSASSNYGYTF. V is TRBV6-5 and J is TRBJ1-2; D remains ambiguous. Germline V gene lookup returns CDR1 MNHEY and CDR2 SVGAGI. Trimming shortened V by 0 bases and J by 0 bases, and 8 bases separated the two germline ends. This CDR3 comprises 15 residues.

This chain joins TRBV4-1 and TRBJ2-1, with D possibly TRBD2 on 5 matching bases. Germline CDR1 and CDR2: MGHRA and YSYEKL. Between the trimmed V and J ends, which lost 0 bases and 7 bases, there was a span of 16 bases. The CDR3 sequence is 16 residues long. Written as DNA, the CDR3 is TGCGCCAGCAGCCAAGATTTAGGTGGGCCGGGGAATGAGCAGTTCTTC. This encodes CASSQDLGGPGNEQFF.